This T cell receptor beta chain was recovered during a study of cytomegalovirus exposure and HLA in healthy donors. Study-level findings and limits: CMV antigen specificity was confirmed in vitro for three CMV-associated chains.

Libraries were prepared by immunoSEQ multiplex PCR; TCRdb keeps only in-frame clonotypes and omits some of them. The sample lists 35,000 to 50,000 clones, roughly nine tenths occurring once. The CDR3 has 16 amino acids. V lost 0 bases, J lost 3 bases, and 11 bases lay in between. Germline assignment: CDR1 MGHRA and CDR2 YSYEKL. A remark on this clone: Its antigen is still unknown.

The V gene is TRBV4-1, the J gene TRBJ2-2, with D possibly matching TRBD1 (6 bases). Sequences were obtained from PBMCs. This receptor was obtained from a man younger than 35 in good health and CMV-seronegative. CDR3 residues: CASSQEGTSDTGELFF. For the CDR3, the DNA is TGCGCCAGCAGCCAAGAAGGGACATCGGACACCGGGGAGCTGTTTTTT.